A selection of T cell receptor beta chains follows, all from one sample in a study of regulatory T cells in long-lasting Graves disease. MiXCR, applied by TCRdb to the multiplex PCR reads, yields one record per CDR3 protein. The sample holds about 350,000 distinct CDR3 sequences; 15% to 20% are singletons and the top ten take over 20%. Separately, the same data were catalogued under a study of T cells in Graves' hyperthyroidism and ophthalmopathy.

The sample was peripheral blood mononuclear cells (PBMCs), taken at new diagnosis, from a patient treated with antithyroid drugs. These receptors were obtained from a woman in her late teens or twenties with Graves disease. The CDR3 runs from the conserved cysteine through the conserved F or W. Some rows have no size entry. The others give once, few or many, or a class for an expanded clone.

v_call: TRBV28
clone_size: many
cdr3_aa: CASSPTSEETQYF

v_call: TRBV6-1
clone_size: .
cdr3_aa: CASSEGPGQGAQEQYF

v_call: TRBV11-1
clone_size: many
cdr3_aa: CASSSGDRGVGETQYF

v_call: TRBV2
clone_size: many
cdr3_aa: CASSQAGGITGELFF

v_call: TRBV14
clone_size: many
cdr3_aa: CASPLGLAGGRATETQYF

v_call: TRBV28
clone_size: .
cdr3_aa: CASRLTNQPQRF

v_call: TRBV7-6
clone_size: many
cdr3_aa: CASSLVGVGGEQYF

v_call: TRBV20-1
clone_size: .
cdr3_aa: CSARPMGLADYNEQFF

v_call: TRBV2
clone_size: many
cdr3_aa: CASSEAPSGGADTQYF

v_call: TRBV7-6
clone_size: many
cdr3_aa: CASSTVGGGDEQFF

v_call: TRBV14
clone_size: many
cdr3_aa: CASSQRDSYNEQFF

v_call: TRBV12-3/TRBV12-4
clone_size: many
cdr3_aa: CASSLDFRVEAFF

v_call: TRBV6-1
clone_size: few
cdr3_aa: CASSEGTAYGYTF

v_call: TRBV4-2
clone_size: few
cdr3_aa: CASSQPGGGSGYTF

v_call: TRBV28
clone_size: many
cdr3_aa: CASRPDRGGGELFF

v_call: TRBV18
clone_size: .
cdr3_aa: CASSPAGPAGTEAFF

v_call: TRBV3-1
clone_size: .
cdr3_aa: CASSQGTVGSYEQYF

v_call: TRBV12-3/TRBV12-4
clone_size: many
cdr3_aa: CASSSWTSGGTTGELFF

v_call: TRBV12-3/TRBV12-4
clone_size: few
cdr3_aa: CASSIRDPHEQYF

v_call: TRBV6-1
clone_size: many
cdr3_aa: CASRASRQGSYEQYF

v_call: TRBV12-3/TRBV12-4
clone_size: many
cdr3_aa: CASTPQTGTDEQFF

v_call: TRBV18
clone_size: .
cdr3_aa: CASSTRALLNTGELFF

v_call: TRBV6-2/TRBV6-3
clone_size: .
cdr3_aa: CASSLGLAVEEQYF

v_call: TRBV20-1
clone_size: many
cdr3_aa: CSASGLAGVIYNEQFF

v_call: TRBV7-3
clone_size: many
cdr3_aa: CASSLKREGRNEQFF

v_call: TRBV6-2/TRBV6-3
clone_size: .
cdr3_aa: CASSFRLAGAAKGNEQFF

v_call: TRBV12-3/TRBV12-4
clone_size: many
cdr3_aa: CASTGTVATTEALF

v_call: TRBV19
clone_size: .
cdr3_aa: CASKRAGGLTGELFF